This T cell receptor (beta chain) was identified in a study of CD8 T cells in ankylosing spondylitis. This clonotype was found a few times. Its specificity is not known. Germline V lookup: CDR1 SGHRS, CDR2 YFSETQ. Trimming removed 4 bases at V and 6 bases at J, with 17 bases between. The CDR3 has 14 amino acids. TCRdb used MiXCR to reprocess the 5' RACE reads, holding one entry per CDR3 protein. This sample has a few hundred thousand distinct CDR3 sequences, with 12% found just once. Whole-study results and caveats: A TCR beta motif of roughly eight highly homologous variants seemed to mark ankylosing spondylitis blood.

The clonotype was recovered from a male donor with ankylosing spondylitis. Sequencing was carried out using blood, either unsorted or a sorted T cell fraction (not recorded which). The chain carries TRBV5-1 and TRBJ2-7; D remains unclear. The CDR3 loop is CASSPWESESEQYF. Written as DNA, the CDR3 is TGCGCCAGCAGCCCGTGGGAAAGTGAATCCGAGCAGTACTTC.